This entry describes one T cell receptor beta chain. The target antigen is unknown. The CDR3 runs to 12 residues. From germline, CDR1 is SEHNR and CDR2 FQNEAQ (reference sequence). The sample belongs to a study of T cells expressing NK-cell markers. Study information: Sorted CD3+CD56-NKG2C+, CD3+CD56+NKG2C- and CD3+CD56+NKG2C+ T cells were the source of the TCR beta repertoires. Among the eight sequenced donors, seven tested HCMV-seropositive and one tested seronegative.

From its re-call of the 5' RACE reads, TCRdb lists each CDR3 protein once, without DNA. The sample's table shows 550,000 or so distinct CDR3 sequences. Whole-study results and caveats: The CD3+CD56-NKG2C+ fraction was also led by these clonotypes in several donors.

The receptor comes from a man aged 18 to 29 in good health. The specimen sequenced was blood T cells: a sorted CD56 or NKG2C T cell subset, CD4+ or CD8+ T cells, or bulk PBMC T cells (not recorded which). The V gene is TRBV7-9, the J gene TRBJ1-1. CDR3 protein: CASSSQSTEAFF.